A single sample gave rise to the 27 T cell receptor beta chains below, sequenced in a study of T cells after yellow fever vaccination. TCRdb reanalysed the 5' RACE reads using MiXCR and keeps one entry per CDR3 protein. Among around 230,000 distinct CDR3 sequences listed, more than 6.5% were seen once. Sequenced here: CD4+ T cells sorted from PBMCs, sampled on the day of the yellow fever booster vaccination. The receptors derive from a man aged 25-45 years who received the YFV17D yellow fever vaccine.

With regard to this clonotype: Mismatch with germline at one junction end may stem from a read error. V usage is TRBV29-1 and J usage is TRBJ1-5, with TRBD1 as a possible D gene (5 bases). This CDR3 comprises 11 residues. CDR1 and CDR2 (germline): SQVTM, ANQGSEA. CDR3 DNA: TGCAGCGCCGCTTCTACAGGCAGGAAGGATTTT. It specifies CSAASTGRKDF.

This clonotype was observed at least ten times. The rearrangement joins TRBV7-9 to TRBJ2-5; a possible D gene is TRBD1 (6 bases). This CDR3 spans 14 amino acids. The germline V gene has CDR1 SEHNR and CDR2 FQNEAQ (reference sequence). V was pared by 5 bases and J by 3 bases, with 13 bases between. The CDR3 DNA follows: TGTGCCAGCAGCAGATGGGACACCGAAGAGACCCAGTACTTC. The encoded protein is CASSRWDTEETQYF.

This clonotype has at least ten counts. CDR3 in DNA: TGTGCCAGCAGCTTATTAAAAAGCAGGGGAAGCGAAAAACTGTTTTTT. It codes for CASSLLKSRGSEKLFF. The chain carries TRBV13 and TRBJ1-4; TRBD1 is a possible D gene (6 bases). Trimming took 2 bases from V and 8 from J, leaving 18 bases between them. CDR1 and CDR2 from the germline V gene are PRHDT and FYEKMQ (reference sequence). There are 16 residues in the CDR3.

This clonotype was seen many times. The chain links TRBV19 to TRBJ1-4; unclear D gene. The CDR3 contains 18 residues. V was trimmed by 3 bases and J by 0 bases, leaving 17 bases between them. The germline gives CDR1 LNHDA, CDR2 SQIVND (reference sequence). CDR3 in DNA: TGTGCCAGTAGTATCGTACATCTCAACCTCGCAACTAATGAAAAACTGTTTTTT. Its translation: CASSIVHLNLATNEKLFF. The full variable domain, completed using reference TRBV19 and TRBJ1-4, is DGGITQSPKYLFRKEGQNVTLSCEQNLNHDAMYWYRQDPGQGLRLIYYSQIVNDFQKGDIAEGYSVSREKKESFPLTVTSAQKNPTAFYLCASSIVHLNLATNEKLFFGSGTQLSVL.

The rearrangement uses TRBV25-1 and TRBJ2-5, with D possibly being TRBD2 (5 bases). Trimming pared 4 bases from V and 1 base from J, leaving 13 bases between. CDR3 size: 15 residues. CDR1 and CDR2 from the germline V gene are MGHDK and SYGVNS. The CDR3 loop is CASSGLGVGQETQYF. CDR3 coding DNA: TGTGCCAGCAGTGGTCTGGGAGTGGGCCAAGAGACCCAGTACTTC.

This chain joins TRBV6-1 and TRBJ2-2; D gene ambiguous. Germline V lookup: CDR1 MNHNS, CDR2 SASEGT. Trimming removed 5 bases from V and 0 bases from J, with 16 bases in between. The CDR3 runs to 17 residues. The CDR3 nucleotides read TGTGCCAGCAGTCGCCTAATGGACCATTCGAACACCGGGGAGCTGTTTTTT. It encodes CASSRLMDHSNTGELFF.

This clonotype was recorded a few times. The chain uses TRBV11-1 and TRBJ2-5, with TRBD2 identical over 10 bases. V dropped 8 bases and J dropped 5; count of bases not matched to a gene: 20. The CDR3 extends over 18 amino acids. The germline CDR1 and CDR2 sequences are SGHAT and FQDESV (reference sequence). CDR3 sequence (DNA): TGTGCCAGCTCTCCCTATCCTCAGCGGGAGGGCCGACGGGAGACCCAGTACTTC. Amino acid sequence: CASSPYPQREGRRETQYF.

This clonotype showed up many times. This chain joins TRBV20-1 and TRBJ2-7, with D perhaps matching TRBD1 or TRBD2 (6 bases each). The germline CDR1 and CDR2 sequences are DFQATT and SNEGSKA (reference sequence). Trimming pared 1 base from V and 3 bases from J, leaving 13 bases between. The CDR3 has 14 residues. The CDR3 sequence: CSARGAGGYYEQYF. In nucleotides, the CDR3 is TGCAGTGCTAGAGGCGCCGGGGGCTACTACGAGCAGTACTTC.

V gene TRBV24-1 combines with J gene TRBJ2-3, with 8 bases identical to TRBD2. CDR3 length equals 17 residues. In germline, CDR1 is KGHDR, CDR2 SFDVKD. The trim removed 3 bases at V and 5 bases at J, leaving 12 bases unmatched. The CDR3 sequence: CATSDGGWAGGGDTQYF. The CDR3 bases are TGTGCCACCAGTGATGGCGGATGGGCGGGAGGAGGAGATACGCAGTATTTT.

This clonotype was seen a few times. V is TRBV18 and J is TRBJ1-1, with D hard to call. CDR3 size: 15 residues. V was shortened by 3 bases and J by 1 base, with 12 bases between the two germline ends. CDR1 and CDR2 (germline): KGHSH, LQKENI. This chain's CDR3 is CASSPLGGPNTEAFF. The CDR3 coding sequence is TGTGCCAGCTCACCCCTCGGCGGACCGAACACTGAAGCTTTCTTT.

The chain uses TRBV6-5 and TRBJ2-1; 11 positions match TRBD2. The junction had 5 bases not matched to a gene; V was cut back by 0 bases and J by 4 bases. The length of the CDR3 is 17 residues. Germline-derived CDR1 and CDR2 are MNHEY and SVGAGI. CDR3 region: CASSYSTASGRYNEQFF. In DNA form, the CDR3 reads TGTGCCAGCAGTTACTCGACCGCTAGCGGGAGGTACAATGAGCAGTTCTTC.

This clonotype occurred many times. CDR3 sequence: CASRSTGGNSPLHF. CDR3 DNA sequence: TGTGCCAGCAGGTCGACAGGGGGTAATTCACCCCTCCACTTT. V usage is TRBV12-3 or TRBV12-4 and J usage is TRBJ1-6; 9 nucleotides agree with TRBD1. V shed 6 bases and J 6 bases; nucleotides not matched to a gene: 3. The CDR3 sequence is 14 residues long.

This clonotype was seen ten or more times. The chain employs TRBV5-1 and TRBJ1-1; weak D call: TRBD1 (6 bases). Germline loops: CDR1 SGHRS, CDR2 YFSETQ. Trimming shortened V by 2 bases and J by 4 bases, and 18 bases separated the two germline ends. The CDR3 is 16 amino acids. CDR3 coding DNA: TGCGCCAGCAGCTTCGAGAAGGGGGGATTCGGCACTGAAGCTTTCTTT. Its translation: CASSFEKGGFGTEAFF.

In its sample, this clonotype was seen many times. The J gene is TRBJ2-2, the V gene TRBV5-1; the match to TRBD2 covers 8 bases. Germline trimming cut 6 bases from V and 3 bases from J; bases unmatched to any gene: 7. This CDR3 has 15 amino acids. Per the germline V gene, CDR1 is SGHRS and CDR2 is YFSETQ. The DNA of the CDR3 is TGCGCCAGCAAAAAAGCGGGAGCGTACACCGGGGAGCTGTTTTTT. It codes for CASKKAGAYTGELFF.

Only a few counts were recorded for this clonotype. This chain uses TRBV7-9 with TRBJ1-2, with D possibly matching TRBD1 (6 bases). V was cut by 2 bases and J by 6 bases, with 19 bases left in between. This CDR3 is 16 amino acids long. The germline V gene encodes CDR1 SEHNR and CDR2 FQNEAQ (reference sequence). CDR3: CASSLPLGGGGNGYTF. DNA of the CDR3: TGTGCCAGCAGCTTACCCCTCGGTGGAGGGGGGAATGGCTACACCTTC.

This clonotype came up many times. J is TRBJ2-1 and V is TRBV20-1; 8 bases fit TRBD1. The CDR3 has 14 residues. From germline, CDR1 is DFQATT and CDR2 SNEGSKA (reference sequence). The J segment lost 8 bases and the V segment lost 3 bases, leaving 9 bases of the junction unmatched. The CDR3 DNA is TGCAGTGCTAGGCGGGGACAGGTCGGGGATGAGCAGTTCTTC. Protein product: CSARRGQVGDEQFF.

The chain couples TRBV7-2 to TRBJ1-5, with D hard to call. Trimming took off 0 bases at V and 10 bases at J, with 16 bases between the two ends. From germline, CDR1 is SGHTA and CDR2 FQGNSA. CDR3 size: 15 residues. The chain's CDR3 is CASSLALRSGQPQHF. The DNA of the CDR3 is TGTGCCAGCAGCTTAGCCCTCCGGTCCGGCCAACCCCAGCATTTT.

This clonotype was counted a few times. The chain recombines TRBV6-5 with TRBJ2-2; D uncertain. With 2 bases removed from V and 6 bases from J, the gap between germline ends came to 13 bases. Germline V gene data show CDR1 as MNHEY and CDR2 as SVGAGI. The CDR3 is made up of 15 amino acids. For the CDR3, the DNA is TGTGCCAGCAGTTACGCAAAGCTTATGGCCGGGGAGCTGTTTTTT. This gives the protein CASSYAKLMAGELFF.

Many counts were recorded for this clonotype. Written as DNA, the CDR3 is TGTGCCAGCAGTTACGCCACTGAGACCAGGGGAACCTACGAGCAGTACTTC. Translated: CASSYATETRGTYEQYF. The chain employs TRBV6-5 and TRBJ2-7, with TRBD1 as a possible D gene (6 bases). Germline lookup yields CDR1 MNHEY and CDR2 SVGAGI. Trimming left V 2 bases short and J 2 bases short, with 19 bases between. This CDR3 comprises 17 residues.

There are a few counts of this clonotype. This sequence joins TRBV20-1 and TRBJ2-3, with D possibly being TRBD1 (5 bases). The CDR3 length is 12 residues. V shed 4 bases and J shed 2 bases, with 7 bases lying between them. The germline V gene encodes CDR1 DFQATT and CDR2 SNEGSKA (reference sequence). The CDR3 DNA sequence: TGCAGTGCTAAGGACACCACAGATACGCAGTATTTT. Protein sequence: CSAKDTTDTQYF.

The V call is TRBV6-1, the J call TRBJ2-1, with D possibly being TRBD2 (6 bases). CDR1 and CDR2 from the germline V gene are MNHNS and SASEGT. The CDR3 has 15 amino acids. With 6 bases removed from V and 0 bases from J, the gap between germline ends came to 12 bases. In DNA form, the CDR3 reads TGTGCCAGCAGAAAAGCGGGTAGCTCCTACAATGAGCAGTTCTTC. It is translated as CASRKAGSSYNEQFF.

The rearrangement uses TRBV5-1 and TRBJ2-5, with D hard to call. Per the germline V gene, CDR1 is SGHRS and CDR2 is YFSETQ. The CDR3 consists of 14 residues. With 4 bases removed from V and 5 bases from J, the gap between germline ends came to 15 bases. The CDR3 sequence is CASSTPEMLETQYF. For the CDR3, the DNA is TGCGCCAGCAGCACCCCGGAAATGTTGGAGACCCAGTACTTC.

This clonotype was recorded a few times. The CDR3 bases are TGTGCCAGCAGCATCTTAGGGGGACTCCAAGAGACCCAGTACTTC. Translating gives CASSILGGLQETQYF. The V and J genes are TRBV6-5 and TRBJ2-5, with D tentatively TRBD1 or TRBD2 (6 bases each). The V end was cut by 6 bases, the J end by 1 base, with 15 bases between. Germline CDR1 is MNHEY and CDR2 is SVGAGI. The CDR3 totals 15 residues.

This clonotype was picked up many times. V usage is TRBV14 and J usage is TRBJ2-1; D is undetermined. This CDR3 is 11 amino acids long. V shed 4 bases and J shed 9 bases, with 7 bases lying between them. Germline V gene data show CDR1 as SGHDN and CDR2 as FVKESK. The CDR3 coding sequence is TGTGCCAGCAGCCCCCTGACTGAGCAGTTCTTC. It codes for CASSPLTEQFF. The full variable domain, with the rest looked up from reference TRBV14 and TRBJ2-1, is EAGVTQFPSHSVIEKGQTVTLRCDPISGHDNLYWYRRVMGKEIKFLLHFVKESKQDESGMPNNRFLAERTGGTYSTLKVQPAELEDSGVYFCASSPLTEQFFGPGTRLTVL.

The genes are TRBV6-1 and TRBJ2-3, with D possibly being TRBD1 (6 bases). V lost 4 bases and J 2 bases, leaving 16 bases between the germline ends. Per germline, CDR1 MNHNS and CDR2 SASEGT. CDR3 length equals 16 residues. DNA for the CDR3: TGTGCCAGCAGTGCCGGGCAGGGGCGGATCACAGATACGCAGTATTTT. It yields the protein CASSAGQGRITDTQYF.

This clonotype was observed many times. The chain links TRBV28 to TRBJ2-1; D is possibly TRBD2 (6 bases). Germline CDR1 reads MDHEN; CDR2 reads SYDVKM. V shed 7 bases and J shed 1 base, with 17 bases lying between them. The CDR3 sequence is 16 residues long. CDR3 sequence (DNA): TGTGCCAGCACCTCCAGAAGGGCGGGATCCTACAATGAGCAGTTCTTC. Amino acids: CASTSRRAGSYNEQFF.

This sequence joins TRBV4-3 and TRBJ2-3; possible D gene TRBD2, 6 bases. CDR1 is LGHNA and CDR2 is YSLEER in the germline V gene. The CDR3 contains 17 residues. The V end was cut by 5 bases, the J end by 3 bases, with 21 bases between. The CDR3 sequence is CASSSSPLTGVTDTQYF. The CDR3 DNA reads as TGCGCCAGCAGCTCAAGTCCCCTTACGGGAGTGACAGATACGCAGTATTTT.